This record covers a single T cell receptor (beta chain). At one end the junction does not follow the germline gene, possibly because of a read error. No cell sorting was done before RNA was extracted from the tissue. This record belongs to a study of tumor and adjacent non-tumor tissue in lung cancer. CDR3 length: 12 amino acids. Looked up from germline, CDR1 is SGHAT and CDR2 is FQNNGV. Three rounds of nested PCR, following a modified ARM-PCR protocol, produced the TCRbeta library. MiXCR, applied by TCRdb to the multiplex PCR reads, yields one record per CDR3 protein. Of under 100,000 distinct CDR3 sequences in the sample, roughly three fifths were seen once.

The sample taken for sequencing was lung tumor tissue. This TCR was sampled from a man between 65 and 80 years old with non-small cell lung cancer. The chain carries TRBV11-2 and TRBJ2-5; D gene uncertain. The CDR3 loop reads CASSRLHETQYF. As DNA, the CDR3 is TGTGCTAGCAGCCGGCTCCATGAGACCCAGTACTTC.